The T cell receptor beta chain described here comes from a study of blood T cell repertoires in COVID-19. Across the whole study: Whether acute or convalescent, the COVID-19 samples came from the United States, Italy and Spain.

V shed 2 bases and J shed 5 bases, with 16 bases lying between them. This CDR3 is built from 15 residues. Germline V gives CDR1 LNHNV, CDR2 YYDKDF (reference sequence). The method was immunoSEQ multiplex PCR; TCRdb's version includes in-frame clones alone and lacks a portion of them. The sample records about 270,000 clones, roughly 86% being singletons. This TCR was sampled from a man aged 40-50 years with active or convalescent COVID-19. Sequencing was performed on peripheral blood. The rearrangement links TRBV15 to TRBJ2-7; TRBD1 might be the D (6 bases). CDR3 amino acids: CATSRRTEPKDEQYF. The CDR3 DNA follows: TGTGCCACCAGCAGAAGGACAGAGCCTAAGGACGAGCAGTACTTC.